This T cell receptor beta chain derives from a study of breast tumors, draining lymph nodes, adjacent tissues. Study results and caveats: That most tumor T cells come from lymph nodes remained unproven. Compared with lymph nodes, tumors were less diverse; compared with nontumor tissue, more. Luminal-like breast cancer showed significantly greater tumor-nontumor repertoire similarity than basal-like breast cancer did.

The V end lost 6 bases, the J end lost 3 bases, and 12 bases lay between the germline ends. The CDR3 spans 13 residues. CDR1 is MNHNY and CDR2 is SVGAGI in the germline V gene (reference sequence). This clonotype was seen ten or more times. Its cognate antigen is unknown. Samples came from axillary lymph nodes draining the breast cancer. TCRdb reprocessed the multiplex PCR reads with MiXCR, giving one entry per CDR3 protein. The sample comprises 290,000 or so distinct CDR3 sequences, about 30% of which are singletons, and roughly 1.1% rests with the top ten. The genes are TRBV6-6 and TRBJ2-7; maybe TRBD1 (6 bases). Sequenced material: axillary lymph node tissue. The sequence was obtained from a female donor with breast cancer. Some clones in this sample may be carry-over from other donors' samples. The CDR3 DNA reads as TGTGCCAGCAGGGACAGTCGGAGCTACGAGCAGTACTTC. Encoded protein: CASRDSRSYEQYF.